This TCR beta chain was sequenced for a study of CXCR3-negative and CXCR3-positive naive CD8 T cells. Whole-study context: There were about 140 million TRB reads altogether, and each library had about 1.5 +/- 0.3 million of them.

Germline CDR1 reads DFQATT; CDR2 reads SNEGSKA (reference sequence). The CDR3 sequence is 16 residues long. In preparing the TRB cDNA libraries, 5' RACE with UMI labels was used. From the 5' RACE reads, TCRdb lists one entry per CDR3 protein and no DNA. The specimen's table records 50,000 or so distinct CDR3 sequences. Of note for this clonotype: The antigen is unknown.

The study, taken as a whole, reports: Hydrophobicity of TRB CDR3s was greater in CXCR3-positive naive cells than in CXCR3-negative naive cells.

The source material was naive CXCR3+ CD8+ T cells from blood. Subset defined: CD45RO-CCR7+CD27+CD95- naive CD8+ T cells expressing CXCR3 (TNR3+). V usage is TRBV20-1 and J usage is TRBJ2-5; as DNA is missing, the TRBD1 call by TCRdb cannot be tested. The origin of this receptor is a human donor in good health. Some clones in this sample may be carry-over from other donors' samples. The chain's CDR3 is CSAPQSGGNYQETQYF.